This TCR beta chain was obtained from a study of control samples from healthy donors and cancer patients. CDR3 length: 13 residues. From germline, CDR1 is SNHLY and CDR2 FYNNEI. V was trimmed by 6 bases and J by 1 base, leaving 7 bases between them. The repertoire was sequenced with immunoSEQ multiplex PCR; TCRdb's copy has only in-frame clones and lacks some. Seen here are 130,000 or so clones, roughly 92% observed once, and the top ten hold 4.5% to 7%. This clone is a singleton in its sample. The sequence was collected from a young man in good health. The sequencing sample was made of blood. The chain couples TRBV2 to TRBJ1-5; D is uncertain. The CDR3: CASRGYSNQPQHF. The CDR3 DNA follows: TGTGCCAGCAGGGGGTACAGCAATCAGCCCCAGCATTTT.